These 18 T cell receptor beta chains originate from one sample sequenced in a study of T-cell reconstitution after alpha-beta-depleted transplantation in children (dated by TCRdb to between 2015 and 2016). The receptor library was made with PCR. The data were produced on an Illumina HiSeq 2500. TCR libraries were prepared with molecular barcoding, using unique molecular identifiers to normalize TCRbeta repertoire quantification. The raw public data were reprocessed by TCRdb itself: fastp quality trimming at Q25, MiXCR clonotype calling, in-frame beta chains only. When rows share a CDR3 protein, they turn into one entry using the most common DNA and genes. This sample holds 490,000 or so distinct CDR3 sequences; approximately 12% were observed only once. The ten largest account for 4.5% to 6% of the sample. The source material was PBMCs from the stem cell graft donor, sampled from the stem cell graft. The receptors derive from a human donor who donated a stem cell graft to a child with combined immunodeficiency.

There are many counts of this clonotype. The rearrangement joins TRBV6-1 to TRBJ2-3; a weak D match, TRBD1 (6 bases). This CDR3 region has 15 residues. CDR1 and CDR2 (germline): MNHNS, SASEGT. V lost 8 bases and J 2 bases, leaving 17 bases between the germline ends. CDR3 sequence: CASGHPDSFTDTQYF. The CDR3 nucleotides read TGTGCCAGCGGGCACCCGGACAGTTTCACAGATACGCAGTATTTT.

The CDR3 is CASSLLAGEQYF. The CDR3 bases are TGTGCCAGCAGTTTACTAGCGGGGGAGCAGTACTTC. This chain links TRBV12-3 or TRBV12-4 with TRBJ2-7; 9 nucleotides line up with TRBD2. The CDR3 contains 12 residues. V shed 2 bases and J 7 bases; nucleotides not matched to a gene: 0.

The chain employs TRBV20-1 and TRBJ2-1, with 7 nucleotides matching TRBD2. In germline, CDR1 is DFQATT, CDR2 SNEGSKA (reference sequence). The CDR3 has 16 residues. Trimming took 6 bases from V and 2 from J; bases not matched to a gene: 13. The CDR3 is CSARLSGGDPYNEQFF. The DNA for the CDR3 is TGCAGTGCCAGGCTCAGTGGGGGGGACCCCTACAATGAGCAGTTCTTC.

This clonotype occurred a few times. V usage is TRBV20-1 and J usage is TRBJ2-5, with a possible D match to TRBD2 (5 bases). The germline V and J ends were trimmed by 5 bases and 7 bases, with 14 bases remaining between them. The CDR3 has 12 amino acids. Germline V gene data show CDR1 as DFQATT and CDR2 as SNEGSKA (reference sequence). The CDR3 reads CSALGDRATQYF. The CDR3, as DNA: TGCAGTGCTCTCGGGGATCGCGCGACCCAGTACTTC.

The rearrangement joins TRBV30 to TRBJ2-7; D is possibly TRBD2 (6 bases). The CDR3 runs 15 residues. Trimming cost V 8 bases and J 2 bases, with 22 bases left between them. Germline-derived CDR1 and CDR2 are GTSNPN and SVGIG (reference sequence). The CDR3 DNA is TGTGCCCTAACGGGTGCGGCGGGACGGACCTACGAGCAGTACTTC. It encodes CALTGAAGRTYEQYF. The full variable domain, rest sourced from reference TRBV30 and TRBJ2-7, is SQTIHQWPATLVQPVGSPLSLECTVEGTSNPNLYWYRQAAGRGLQLLFYSVGIGQISSEVPQNLSASRPQDRQFILSSKKLLLSDSGFYLCALTGAAGRTYEQYFGPGTRLTVT.

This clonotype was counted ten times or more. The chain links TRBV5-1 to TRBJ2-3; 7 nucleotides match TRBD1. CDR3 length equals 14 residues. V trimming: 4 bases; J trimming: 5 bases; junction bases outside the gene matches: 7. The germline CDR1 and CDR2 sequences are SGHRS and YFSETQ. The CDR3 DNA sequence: TGCGCCAGCAGCCAGGACAGGTCCAAAGATACGCAGTATTTT. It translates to CASSQDRSKDTQYF.

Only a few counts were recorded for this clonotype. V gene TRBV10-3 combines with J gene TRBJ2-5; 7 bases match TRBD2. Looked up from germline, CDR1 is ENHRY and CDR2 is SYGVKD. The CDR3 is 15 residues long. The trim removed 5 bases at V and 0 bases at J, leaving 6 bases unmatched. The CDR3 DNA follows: TGTGCCATCAGTCCCCGGGGGGAAAACCAAGAGACCCAGTACTTC. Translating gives CAISPRGENQETQYF.

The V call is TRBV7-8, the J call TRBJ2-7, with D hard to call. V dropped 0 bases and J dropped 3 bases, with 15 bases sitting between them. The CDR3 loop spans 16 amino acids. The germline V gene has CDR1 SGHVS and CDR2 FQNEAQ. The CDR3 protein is CASSLALGSMGYEQYF. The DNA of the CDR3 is TGTGCCAGCAGCTTAGCGCTTGGTAGTATGGGCTACGAGCAGTACTTC.

The CDR3 region has the DNA TGTGCCAGCAGCGCCTCGGTTAGTTCAGATACGCAGTATTTT. Translation: CASSASVSSDTQYF. The V and J genes are TRBV14 and TRBJ2-3; D gene unclear. Germline loops: CDR1 SGHDN, CDR2 FVKESK. CDR3 length equals 14 residues. V dropped 5 bases and J dropped 4 bases, with 13 bases sitting between them.

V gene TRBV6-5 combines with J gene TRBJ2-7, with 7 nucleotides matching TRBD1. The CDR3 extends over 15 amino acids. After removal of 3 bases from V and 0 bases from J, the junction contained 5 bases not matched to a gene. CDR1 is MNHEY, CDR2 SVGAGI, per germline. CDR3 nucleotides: TGTGCCAGCAGTTATCCCCGGACAGGCTCCTACGAGCAGTACTTC. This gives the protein CASSYPRTGSYEQYF.

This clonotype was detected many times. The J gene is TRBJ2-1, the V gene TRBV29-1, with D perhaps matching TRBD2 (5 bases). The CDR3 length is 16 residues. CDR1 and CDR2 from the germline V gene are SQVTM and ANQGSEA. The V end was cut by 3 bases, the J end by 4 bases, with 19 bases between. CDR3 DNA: TGCAGCGTTGAGGTGGGGTTCCGACTACGATACAATGAGCAGTTCTTC. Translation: CSVEVGFRLRYNEQFF.

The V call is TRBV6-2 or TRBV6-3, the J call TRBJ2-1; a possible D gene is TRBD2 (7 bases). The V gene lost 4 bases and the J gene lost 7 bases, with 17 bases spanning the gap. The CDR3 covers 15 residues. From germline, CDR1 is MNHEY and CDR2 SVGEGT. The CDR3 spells CASSSIRGGDNEQFF. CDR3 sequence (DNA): TGTGCCAGCAGTTCCATCAGGGGAGGGGATAATGAGCAGTTCTTC.

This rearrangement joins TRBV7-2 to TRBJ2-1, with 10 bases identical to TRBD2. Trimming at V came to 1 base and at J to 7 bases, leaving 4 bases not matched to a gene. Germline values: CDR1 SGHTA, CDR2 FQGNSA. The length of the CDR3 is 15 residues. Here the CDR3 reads CASSLVGLARNEQFF. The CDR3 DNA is TGTGCCAGCAGCTTAGTGGGACTAGCGAGGAATGAGCAGTTCTTC.

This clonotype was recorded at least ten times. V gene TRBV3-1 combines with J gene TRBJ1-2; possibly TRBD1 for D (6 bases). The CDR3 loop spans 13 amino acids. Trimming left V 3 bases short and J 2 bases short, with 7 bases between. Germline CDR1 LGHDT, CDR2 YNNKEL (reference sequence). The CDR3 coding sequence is TGTGCCAGCAGCCAGCAGGGGAACTATGGCTACACCTTC. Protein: CASSQQGNYGYTF.

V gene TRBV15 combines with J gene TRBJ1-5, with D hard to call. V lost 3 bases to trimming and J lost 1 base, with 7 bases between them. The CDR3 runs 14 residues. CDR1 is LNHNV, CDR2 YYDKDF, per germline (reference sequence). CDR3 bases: TGTGCCACCAGCAGTCGCCGGAGCAATCAGCCCCAGCATTTT. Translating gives CATSSRRSNQPQHF.

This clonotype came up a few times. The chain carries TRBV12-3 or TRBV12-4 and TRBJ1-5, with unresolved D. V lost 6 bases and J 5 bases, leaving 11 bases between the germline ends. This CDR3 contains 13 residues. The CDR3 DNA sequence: TGTGCCAGCAGCTGGCAGATGGATCAGCCCCAGCATTTT. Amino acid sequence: CASSWQMDQPQHF.

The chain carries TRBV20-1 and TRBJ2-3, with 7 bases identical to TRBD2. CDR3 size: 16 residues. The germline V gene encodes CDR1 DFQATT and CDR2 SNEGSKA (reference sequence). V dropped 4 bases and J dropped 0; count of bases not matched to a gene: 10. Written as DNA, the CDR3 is TGCAGTGCTACCTCTCTTGCGGGGGTTAGCACAGATACGCAGTATTTT. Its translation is CSATSLAGVSTDTQYF.

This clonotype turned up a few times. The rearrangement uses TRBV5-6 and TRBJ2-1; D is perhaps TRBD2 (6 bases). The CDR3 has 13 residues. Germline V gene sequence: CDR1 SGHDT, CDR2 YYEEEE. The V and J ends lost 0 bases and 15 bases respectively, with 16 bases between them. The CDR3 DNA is TGTGCCAGCAGCTTGGCCGTCCAGGGAGCGGGGTTCTTC. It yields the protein CASSLAVQGAGFF.